The clone carrying this TCR beta chain was picked up a small number of times. No antigen is known for it. The V end was cut by 2 bases, the J end by 5 bases, with 7 bases between. Germline V lookup: CDR1 SGHRS, CDR2 YFSETQ. CDR3 length: 13 residues. These data are taken from a study of T-cell memory formation after mild COVID-19. Whole-study results and caveats: Shrinking CD4+ clones resided mostly in CM and EM, and CD8+ ones in EMRA. Among clones contracting day 15 to 85, CD4/CD8 was balanced, whereas later expanders leaned CD4+.

TCRdb itself ran the 5' RACE reads through MiXCR, one entry per CDR3 protein. The sample contains about 240,000 distinct CDR3 sequences, over 8.5% of which appear only once. Sequencing was done on a sample of PBMCs or a T cell subset sorted from them (not recorded which). This chain joins TRBV5-1 and TRBJ2-2; D possibly corresponds to TRBD1 (5 bases). This receptor was obtained from a man younger than 35 who had mild COVID-19 (a few samples of this study predate the infection). Cell type and time point are not known. Written as DNA, the CDR3 is TGCGCCAGCAGCTTTGCAGGGACCGGGGAGCTGTTTTTT. It yields the protein CASSFAGTGELFF.